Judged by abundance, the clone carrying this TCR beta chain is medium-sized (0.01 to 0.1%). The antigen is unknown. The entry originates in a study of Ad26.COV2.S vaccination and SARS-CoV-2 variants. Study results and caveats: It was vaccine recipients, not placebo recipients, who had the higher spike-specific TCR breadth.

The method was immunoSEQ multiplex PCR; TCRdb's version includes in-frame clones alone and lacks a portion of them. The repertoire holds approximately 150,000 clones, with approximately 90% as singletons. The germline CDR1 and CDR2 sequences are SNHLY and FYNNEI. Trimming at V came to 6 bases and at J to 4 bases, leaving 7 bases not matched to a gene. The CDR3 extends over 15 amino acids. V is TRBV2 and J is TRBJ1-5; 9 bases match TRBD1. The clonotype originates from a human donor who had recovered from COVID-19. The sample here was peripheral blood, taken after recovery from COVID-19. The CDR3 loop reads CASRPWTGENQPQHF. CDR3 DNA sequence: TGTGCCAGCAGACCCTGGACAGGGGAAAATCAGCCCCAGCATTTT.